The 27 T cell receptor beta chains reported below all come from one sample, sequenced in a study of blood T cell repertoires in COVID-19. Assay used: immunoSEQ multiplex PCR; TCRdb lists only in-frame clones, some missing. The data show 470,000 or so clones, about 85% seen once. Sequenced input: PBMCs or T cells enriched from blood (not recorded which). These TCRs come from a woman between 18 and 29 years old with acute COVID-19.

On this clone itself: Other DNA sequences in this sample translate to the same CDR3. The V and J genes are TRBV19 and TRBJ1-5, with 8 bases that match TRBD1. With V trimmed by 4 bases and J by 2 bases, 7 bases remained unmatched. CDR3 size: 16 residues. CDR1 is LNHDA and CDR2 is SQIVND in the germline V gene (reference sequence). This CDR3 is CASSTRTGKGNQPQHF. The CDR3 region has the DNA TGTGCCAGTAGTACCAGGACAGGGAAGGGCAATCAGCCCCAGCATTTT. The full variable domain, with the rest looked up from reference TRBV19 and TRBJ1-5, is DGGITQSPKYLFRKEGQNVTLSCEQNLNHDAMYWYRQDPGQGLRLIYYSQIVNDFQKGDIAEGYSVSREKKESFPLTVTSAQKNPTAFYLCASSTRTGKGNQPQHFGDGTRLSIL.

This rearrangement joins TRBV28 to TRBJ1-1, with 8 bases matching TRBD1. V lost 6 bases and J lost 3; bases outside the gene matches: 6. CDR1 and CDR2 (germline): MDHEN, SYDVKM. This CDR3 has 14 amino acids. CDR3 residues: CASRYQGAHTEAFF. CDR3 nucleotide sequence: TGTGCCAGCAGGTACCAGGGGGCGCACACTGAAGCTTTCTTT.

V usage is TRBV29-1 and J usage is TRBJ1-2; tentative D call: TRBD1 (6 bases). This CDR3 has 12 amino acids. Trimming removed 6 bases from V and 8 bases from J, with 16 bases in between. Germline CDR1 SQVTM, CDR2 ANQGSEA. In DNA form, the CDR3 reads TGCAGCGTCCGGACCGCAGGGGTAGGCTACACCTTC. As protein: CSVRTAGVGYTF.

The chain employs TRBV11-3 and TRBJ2-2; 10 bases agree with TRBD2. This CDR3 is 16 amino acids long. V was clipped by 5 bases and J by 0 bases; unmatched bases: 3. The germline V gene encodes CDR1 SGHNT and CDR2 YENEEA. The CDR3 sequence: CASSRSGGANTGELFF. CDR3 sequence (DNA): TGTGCCAGCAGCCGAAGCGGGGGGGCGAACACCGGGGAGCTGTTTTTT.

This chain joins TRBV28 and TRBJ1-5; TRBD1 might be the D (6 bases). The ends were cut back, 7 bases at V and 0 bases at J, with 16 bases in the middle. This CDR3 comprises 16 residues. CDR1 is MDHEN and CDR2 is SYDVKM in the germline V gene. In DNA form, the CDR3 reads TGTGCCAGCAATATCCGGGACACCTATAGCAATCAGCCCCAGCATTTT. The encoded protein is CASNIRDTYSNQPQHF. Full variable domain (rest looked up from reference TRBV28 and TRBJ1-5): DVKVTQSSRYLVKRTGEKVFLECVQDMDHENMFWYRQDPGLGLRLIYFSYDVKMKEKGDIPEGYSVSREKKERFSLILESASTNQTSMYLCASNIRDTYSNQPQHFGDGTRLSIL.

The chain recombines TRBV2 with TRBJ1-5, with TRBD1 matching 9 bases. Trimming took 5 bases from V and 6 from J; bases not matched to a gene: 5. The V gene's germline CDR1 is SNHLY and CDR2 FYNNEI. The CDR3 has 14 residues. In nucleotides, the CDR3 is TGTGCCAGCAGTCGACAGGGGGTGGGTCAGCCCCAGCATTTT. Amino acid sequence: CASSRQGVGQPQHF.

The chain combines TRBV7-9 with TRBJ2-7, with 8 nucleotides matching TRBD2. The junction had 12 bases not matched to a gene; V was cut back by 1 base and J by 7 bases. Per germline, CDR1 SEHNR and CDR2 FQNEAQ (reference sequence). The CDR3 contains 16 residues. CDR3: CASSLGGFREGREQYF. CDR3 sequence (DNA): TGTGCCAGCAGCTTAGGTGGGTTCCGGGAGGGCCGTGAGCAGTACTTC.

The J gene is TRBJ2-7, the V gene TRBV18; TRBD1 aligns across 8 bases. V lost 3 bases, J lost 4 bases, and 8 bases stayed unmatched. The CDR3 length is 15 residues. Germline assignment: CDR1 KGHSH and CDR2 LQKENI. The CDR3 region is CASSPRTGWEYEQYF. As DNA, the CDR3 is TGTGCCAGCTCACCCCGGACAGGGTGGGAGTACGAGCAGTACTTC.

V gene TRBV7-9 combines with J gene TRBJ1-6; D is uncertain. The CDR3 consists of 15 residues. V lost 1 base to trimming and J lost 9 bases, with 13 bases between them. The germline V gene has CDR1 SEHNR and CDR2 FQNEAQ (reference sequence). The chain's CDR3 is CASSLESGLGSPLHF. The CDR3 DNA sequence: TGTGCCAGCAGCTTAGAATCGGGTCTCGGTTCACCCCTCCACTTT.

The J gene is TRBJ1-1, the V gene TRBV9; 8 bases fit TRBD1. Germline values: CDR1 SGDLS, CDR2 YYNGEE. Trimming cost V 0 bases and J 4 bases; bases outside gene matches: 11. This CDR3 is 17 amino acids long. The CDR3 DNA is TGTGCCAGCAGCGTAGCGCCCCCAGGGGGCCGGGGCACTGAAGCTTTCTTT. The encoded protein is CASSVAPPGGRGTEAFF.

CDR3 in DNA: TGTGCCACCACCGTAATTGGGAGTCTGAACTACGAGCAGTACTTC. This gives the protein CATTVIGSLNYEQYF. This chain links TRBV15 with TRBJ2-7; the D gene is possibly TRBD2 (5 bases). From germline, CDR1 is LNHNV and CDR2 YYDKDF (reference sequence). CDR3 size: 15 residues. V was trimmed by 7 bases and J by 3 bases, leaving 19 bases between them. The full variable domain, rest sourced from reference TRBV15 and TRBJ2-7, is DAMVIQNPRYQVTQFGKPVTLSCSQTLNHNVMYWYQQKSSQAPKLLFHYYDKDFNNEADTPDNFQSRRPNTSFCFLDIRSPGLGDTAMYLCATTVIGSLNYEQYFGPGTRLTVT.

This chain joins TRBV11-2 and TRBJ2-3; D is undetermined. The V end lost 4 bases, the J end lost 2 bases, and 16 bases lay between the germline ends. This CDR3 has 16 residues. Germline V CDR1 and CDR2: SGHAT, FQNNGV. CDR3 sequence reads: CASSSLIGVPTDTQYF. The CDR3 DNA follows: TGTGCCAGCAGCTCCTTGATAGGAGTCCCCACAGATACGCAGTATTTT.

In the case of this clone: Different DNA sequences within this sample yield the same CDR3. The CDR3 DNA is TGTGCCAGCAGTTACGGCCAGGGTCGCTATGGCTACACCTTC. It is translated as CASSYGQGRYGYTF. The chain has TRBV6-2 or TRBV6-3 and TRBJ1-2; TRBD1 might be the D (5 bases). V was shortened by 2 bases and J by 4 bases, with 11 bases between the two germline ends. The germline gives CDR1 MNHEY, CDR2 SVGEGT. This CDR3 has 14 amino acids.

A single count supports this clone. This CDR3 is CASMGAGENTEAFF. For the CDR3, the DNA is TGCGCCAGCATGGGGGCAGGTGAGAACACTGAAGCTTTCTTT. V gene TRBV23-1 combines with J gene TRBJ1-1, with D possibly TRBD1 on 6 matching bases. TRBV23-1 counts as an open reading frame of uncertain function. CDR3 size: 14 residues. V was trimmed by 7 bases and J by 1 base, leaving 13 bases between them.

V gene TRBV27 combines with J gene TRBJ1-6, with D tentatively TRBD1 (6 bases). The germline V gene encodes CDR1 MNHEY and CDR2 SMNVEV (reference sequence). This CDR3 has 17 amino acids. Trimming pared 5 bases from V and 0 bases from J, leaving 14 bases between. This chain's CDR3 is CASSHRALSSYNSPLHF. DNA of the CDR3: TGTGCCAGCAGTCACAGGGCCCTTAGCTCCTATAATTCACCCCTCCACTTT.

Only a few counts were recorded for this clone. This rearrangement joins TRBV5-1 to TRBJ1-3, with D possibly TRBD1 on 6 matching bases. CDR3 length equals 15 residues. In germline, CDR1 is SGHRS, CDR2 YFSETQ. Between the trimmed V and J ends, which lost 0 bases and 1 base, there was a span of 8 bases. As DNA, the CDR3 is TGCGCCAGCAGCTTGGGGACAGTTTCTGGAAACACCATATATTTT. Translation: CASSLGTVSGNTIYF.

This clone turned up a few times. V is TRBV6-5 and J is TRBJ1-5; 7 bases fit TRBD1. Trimming removed 10 bases from V and 6 bases from J; junction bases left unmatched: 9. This CDR3 is built from 13 residues. The germline CDR1 and CDR2 sequences are MNHEY and SVGAGI. The DNA of the CDR3 is TGTGCCACGACAGGGAATGTTGGTCAGCCCCAGCATTTT. This gives the protein CATTGNVGQPQHF.

The sample holds one count of this clone. The chain has TRBV3-1 (or the pseudogene TRBV3-2) and TRBJ2-2, with 9 bases matching TRBD1. Per germline, CDR1 LGHDT and CDR2 YNNKEL (reference sequence). The CDR3 loop spans 15 amino acids. V lost 2 bases, J lost 5 bases, and 3 bases stayed unmatched. The CDR3 loop reads CASSQQTGGTGELFF. As DNA, the CDR3 is TGTGCCAGCAGCCAACAGACAGGGGGAACCGGGGAGCTGTTTTTT.

The chain joins TRBV28 to TRBJ1-1; possibly TRBD1 for D (5 bases). CDR1 and CDR2 (germline): MDHEN, SYDVKM. V lost 6 bases, J lost 0 bases, and 11 bases lay in between. CDR3 length equals 14 residues. For the CDR3, the DNA is TGTGCCAGCAGACCCCAGGGCATGAACACTGAAGCTTTCTTT. Encoded protein: CASRPQGMNTEAFF.

The V call is TRBV5-5, the J call TRBJ2-3, with unresolved D. V was cut by 0 bases and J by 1 base, with 9 bases left in between. In germline, CDR1 is SGHKS, CDR2 YYEKEE (reference sequence). The CDR3 is 15 amino acids. The CDR3 DNA reads TGTGCCAGCAGCTTGGGTAGCAGTGGCACAGATACGCAGTATTTT. Protein: CASSLGSSGTDTQYF. Supplemented by reference TRBV5-5 and TRBJ2-3, the full variable domain reads DAGVTQSPTHLIKTRGQQVTLRCSPISGHKSVSWYQQVLGQGPQFIFQYYEKEERGRGNFPDRFSARQFPNYSSELNVNALLLGDSALYLCASSLGSSGTDTQYFGPGTRLTVL.

The chain combines TRBV4-1 with TRBJ1-2; D not certain. Germline lookup yields CDR1 MGHRA and CDR2 YSYEKL. Trimming removed 0 bases at V and 7 bases at J, with 9 bases between. The CDR3 runs to 13 residues. The CDR3 reads CASSQETAGGYTF. CDR3 coding DNA: TGCGCCAGCAGCCAAGAGACCGCAGGTGGCTACACCTTC.

V gene TRBV9 combines with J gene TRBJ2-2, with D possibly being TRBD2 (5 bases). This CDR3 is built from 15 residues. Germline CDR1 reads SGDLS; CDR2 reads YYNGEE. Trimming pared 0 bases from V and 6 bases from J, leaving 12 bases between. CDR3 loop: CASSVARGLAGELFF. CDR3 nucleotide sequence: TGTGCCAGCAGCGTAGCTCGGGGTTTGGCCGGGGAGCTGTTTTTT.

This clone was counted between two and nine times. V and J are TRBV19 and TRBJ1-5; possibly TRBD1 for D (5 bases). V lost 6 bases, J lost 2 bases, and 14 bases lay in between. The germline V gene encodes CDR1 LNHDA and CDR2 SQIVND (reference sequence). CDR3 length: 15 amino acids. The CDR3 loop is CASSAETGRNQPQHF. CDR3 nucleotides: TGTGCCAGTAGCGCGGAAACAGGCCGCAATCAGCCCCAGCATTTT. Looking up the rest from reference TRBV19 and TRBJ1-5 gives the full variable domain: DGGITQSPKYLFRKEGQNVTLSCEQNLNHDAMYWYRQDPGQGLRLIYYSQIVNDFQKGDIAEGYSVSREKKESFPLTVTSAQKNPTAFYLCASSAETGRNQPQHFGDGTRLSIL.

This clone came up once. The rearrangement joins TRBV9 to TRBJ2-1, with D possibly matching TRBD1 (6 bases). This CDR3 has 12 residues. V was shortened by 3 bases and J by 7 bases, with 8 bases between the two germline ends. Germline lookup yields CDR1 SGDLS and CDR2 YYNGEE. CDR3 nucleotides: TGTGCCAGCAGCGGCACAGGGAATGAGCAGTTCTTC. Translated, it gives CASSGTGNEQFF.

V usage is TRBV15 and J usage is TRBJ1-1, with D possibly matching TRBD1 (5 bases). Germline values: CDR1 LNHNV, CDR2 YYDKDF (reference sequence). V lost 1 base and J lost 0, with 9 bases in between. The CDR3 runs 15 residues. CDR3 sequence: CATSRVRTLNTEAFF. The CDR3 DNA sequence: TGTGCCACCAGCAGAGTCAGGACACTGAACACTGAAGCTTTCTTT.

CDR3 DNA sequence: TGTGCCAGCAGCTCTCTCGGGAGCTACAATGAGCAGTTCTTC. Its translation: CASSSLGSYNEQFF. The chain recombines TRBV27 with TRBJ2-1; D possibly corresponds to TRBD2 (6 bases). V lost 6 bases and J 3 bases, leaving 12 bases between the germline ends. There are 14 residues in the CDR3. The germline gives CDR1 MNHEY, CDR2 SMNVEV (reference sequence).

The chain joins TRBV4-1 to TRBJ2-2; the D is unclear. CDR1 and CDR2 (germline): MGHRA, YSYEKL. CDR3 length: 13 residues. V was clipped by 4 bases and J by 4 bases, with 7 bases between them. The chain's CDR3 is CASSPISTGELFF. The CDR3 bases are TGCGCCAGCAGCCCGATCAGCACCGGGGAGCTGTTTTTT.